These 14 T cell receptor beta chains came from one sample sequenced in a study of lung T cells in sarcoidosis with Löfgren's syndrome. TCRdb called the reads again in MiXCR, with one record for every CDR3 protein. Found here are roughly 63,000 distinct CDR3 sequences, about 20% of them singletons; the top ten hold approximately 2.2%. Sequencing was performed on CD4+ T cells from PBMCs. These receptors all stem from a human donor with sarcoidosis (Löfgren's syndrome or another form), or a control subject (not recorded which).

This clonotype was counted many times. The chain has TRBV20-1 and TRBJ2-3, with 14 bases identical to TRBD2. From germline, CDR1 is DFQATT and CDR2 SNEGSKA (reference sequence). The CDR3 length is 15 residues. J was trimmed by 1 base and V by 8 bases; bases with no gene match: 5. The CDR3 protein is CSPSGLAGGTDTQYF. CDR3 coding DNA: TGCAGTCCTTCGGGACTAGCGGGGGGCACAGATACGCAGTATTTT.

This clonotype was counted a few times. The chain uses TRBV2 and TRBJ2-3, with D possibly matching TRBD2 (5 bases). Germline V gene sequence: CDR1 SNHLY, CDR2 FYNNEI. The CDR3 covers 13 residues. CDR3 DNA sequence: TGTGCTACTGCACGGGGATACACAGATACGCAGTATTTT. This sequence encodes CATARGYTDTQYF. Full variable domain (missing parts from reference TRBV2 and TRBJ2-3): EPEVTQTPSHQVTQMGQEVILRCVPISNHLYFYWYRQILGQKVEFLVSFYNNEISEKSEIFDDQFSVERPDGSNFTLKIRSTKLEDSAMYFCATARGYTDTQYFGPGTRLTVL.

In its sample, this clonotype was seen a few times. This sequence may be a read error, since a much larger clone differs from it by one base. The chain couples TRBV7-9 to TRBJ2-1; 16 bases line up with TRBD2. The CDR3 runs to 18 residues. The V gene end was trimmed by 5 bases and the J gene end by 8 bases; junction bases not matched to a gene: 12. Germline-derived CDR1 and CDR2 are SEHNR and FQNEAQ (reference sequence). The chain's CDR3 is CASSPHSGTSGGADEQFF. As DNA, the CDR3 is TGTGCCAGCAGCCCTCATTCCGGGACTAGCGGGGGGGCTGATGAGCAGTTCTTC.

This clonotype was seen only a few times. V and J are TRBV7-6 and TRBJ2-5; TRBD1 agrees at 7 bases. V lost 0 bases and J lost 1; bases outside the gene matches: 5. Germline values: CDR1 SGHVS, CDR2 FNYEAQ. The CDR3 sequence is 16 residues long. The CDR3 DNA reads TGTGCCAGCAGCTTAGCTGGGGGACAGATCCAAGAGACCCAGTACTTC. This gives the protein CASSLAGGQIQETQYF. Combining the CDR3 with reference TRBV7-6 and TRBJ2-5 gives the whole variable domain GAGVSQSPRYKVTKRGQDVALRCDPISGHVSLYWYRQALGQGPEFLTYFNYEAQQDKSGLPNDRFSAERPEGSISTLTIQRTEQRDSAMYRCASSLAGGQIQETQYFGPGTRLLVL.

As to this clonotype: This could be a read error, since a much larger clone is one nucleotide away. The chain has TRBV6-2 or TRBV6-3 and TRBJ2-5, with D perhaps TRBD2 (6 bases). The CDR3 is made up of 14 amino acids. Per germline, CDR1 MNHEY and CDR2 SVGEGT. The DNA for the CDR3 is TGTGCCAGCAGAGTCGTAGCGGTTGGAGAGGCCCAGTACTTC. Its translation: CASRVVAVGEAQYF.

In this sample, this clonotype turned up many times. DNA of the CDR3: TGCAGTGCTAGTAGGAGCAATCAGCCCCAGCATTTT. Its protein product is CSASRSNQPQHF. The gene calls are TRBV20-1 and TRBJ1-5; D unclear. Trimming took 3 bases from V and 1 from J, leaving 4 bases between them. Germline V gives CDR1 DFQATT, CDR2 SNEGSKA (reference sequence). The CDR3 is made up of 12 amino acids.

This clonotype has a count of ten or more. The chain is built from TRBV6-6 and TRBJ2-7; tentatively, D is TRBD2 (7 bases). The CDR3 length is 16 residues. From germline, CDR1 is MNHNY and CDR2 SVGAGI (reference sequence). Trimming stripped 0 bases from V and 0 bases from J, with 12 bases between. CDR3 region: CASSYSAGAPSYEQYV. CDR3 coding DNA: TGTGCCAGCAGTTACTCGGCGGGGGCCCCCTCCTACGAGCAGTACGTC.

The V call is TRBV4-1, the J call TRBJ1-2; TRBD1 is a possible D gene (6 bases). The CDR3 sequence is 13 residues long. CDR1 MGHRA and CDR2 YSYEKL come from the germline V gene. The germline V and J ends were trimmed by 6 bases and 4 bases, with 12 bases remaining between them. The CDR3 DNA reads as TGCGCCAGCAGTAGGGGGGGAAGCTATGGCTACACCTTC. Translation: CASSRGGSYGYTF.

The genes are TRBV2 and TRBJ1-2, with 9 bases that match TRBD1. CDR3 length equals 17 residues. The junction had 9 bases not matched to a gene; V was cut back by 4 bases and J by 0 bases. The germline V gene encodes CDR1 SNHLY and CDR2 FYNNEI. The CDR3 DNA reads TGTGCCAGCAGTGGGGTACCCACAGGGGGCCCTAACTATGGCTACACCTTC. Protein product: CASSGVPTGGPNYGYTF.

In regard to this clonotype: Because the CDR3 is missing its conserved closing phenylalanine or tryptophan, this is likely a read error. The chain uses TRBV7-8 and TRBJ2-5; no definite D call. The CDR3 length is 12 residues. CDR1 is SGHVS, CDR2 FQNEAQ, per germline. Trimming removed 5 bases at V and 4 bases at J, with 8 bases between. In nucleotides, the CDR3 is TGTGCCAGCAGCCCGCGCGGAGAGACCCAGTACCTC. It encodes CASSPRGETQYL.

At least ten counts were recorded for this clonotype. The rearrangement uses TRBV28 and TRBJ2-5; D may be TRBD2 (5 bases). This CDR3 region has 13 residues. Looked up from germline, CDR1 is MDHEN and CDR2 is SYDVKM. With 5 bases removed from V and 5 bases from J, the gap between germline ends came to 12 bases. CDR3 region: CASSPGRWETQYF. The CDR3 coding sequence is TGTGCCAGCAGTCCGGGGAGATGGGAGACCCAGTACTTC.

This clonotype was picked up many times. This chain uses TRBV4-2 with TRBJ1-2; TRBD1 matches 11 bases. Germline assignment: CDR1 LGHNA and CDR2 YNFKEQ. V trimming: 3 bases; J trimming: 5 bases; junction bases outside the gene matches: 8. There are 16 residues in the CDR3. The CDR3 DNA reads as TGTGCCAGCAGCCACCAAACCGGGACAGGGGGGTATGGCTACACCTTC. It encodes CASSHQTGTGGYGYTF.

As to this clonotype: This is likely a read error, given that the CDR3 carries no conserved phenylalanine or tryptophan at its end. V and J are TRBV7-9 and TRBJ1-1; tentatively, D is TRBD1 (5 bases). The germline V gene encodes CDR1 SEHNR and CDR2 FQNEAQ (reference sequence). The CDR3 length is 13 residues. The V gene lost 7 bases and the J gene lost 2 bases, with 11 bases spanning the gap. In nucleotides, the CDR3 is TGTGCCAGCACCCTTGGACAAAACACTGAAGCTTTCTCT. This codes for CASTLGQNTEAFS.

This clonotype was recorded at least ten times. The chain couples TRBV28 to TRBJ2-3; no clear D gene. Deletions cut 6 bases from V and 4 bases from J, with 8 bases between. Germline CDR1 and CDR2: MDHEN and SYDVKM. CDR3 size: 12 residues. The CDR3 sequence: CASRPPADTQYF. In DNA, the CDR3 is TGTGCCAGCAGACCCCCCGCAGATACGCAGTATTTT.